This passage covers 23 T cell receptor beta chains from one sample sequenced in a study of OX40 agonist ivuxolimab in advanced cancers. Sequencing was performed with immunoSEQ multiplex PCR; in TCRdb, only in-frame clones are kept and a portion is missing. The sample lists about 68,000 clones; more than 70% were seen once. Material: CD4+ or CD8+ T cells sorted from blood, obtained in a trial of the OX40 agonist ivuxolimab. These receptors originate from an adult with an advanced solid tumor such as melanoma, head and neck, liver or kidney cancer.

The chain joins TRBV18 to TRBJ1-1, with TRBD1 matching over 7 bases. The V segment lost 6 bases and the J segment 11 bases; nucleotides outside the gene matches: 6. Germline V gene data show CDR1 as KGHSH and CDR2 as LQKENI. The CDR3 loop spans 11 amino acids. The CDR3 nucleotides are TGTGCCAGCTCCCTGACAGGGTTCGCTTTCTTT. Protein: CASSLTGFAFF.

This sequence joins TRBV9 and TRBJ1-1, with D unclear. Germline V gene data show CDR1 as SGDLS and CDR2 as YYNGEE. The germline V and J ends were trimmed by 0 bases and 8 bases, with 14 bases remaining between them. The CDR3 is 14 residues long. CDR3 coding DNA: TGTGCCAGCAGCGTAGAGGGTGATGCCCGGGAAGCTTTCTTT. This sequence encodes CASSVEGDAREAFF.

The sample holds a few counts of this clone. The chain couples TRBV2 to TRBJ1-5; D not certain. V shed 6 bases and J shed 6 bases, with 12 bases lying between them. The CDR3 is made up of 13 amino acids. The V gene's germline CDR1 is SNHLY and CDR2 FYNNEI. The DNA for the CDR3 is TGTGCCAGCAGGGATACATCAAGTCAGCCCCAGCATTTT. Amino acid sequence: CASRDTSSQPQHF.

V is TRBV19 and J is TRBJ1-1; 7 bases are a match to TRBD1. Germline trimming cut 5 bases from V and 0 bases from J; bases unmatched to any gene: 9. Germline-derived CDR1 and CDR2 are LNHDA and SQIVND (reference sequence). CDR3 length equals 16 residues. The CDR3 spells CASSPDREPLNTEAFF. The CDR3 region has the DNA TGTGCCAGTAGTCCCGACAGGGAACCTTTGAACACTGAAGCTTTCTTT.

The chain links TRBV7-2 to TRBJ1-2; D is uncertain. Germline CDR1 is SGHTA and CDR2 is FQGNSA. V lost 1 base to trimming and J lost 8 bases, with 8 bases between them. The CDR3 is made up of 12 amino acids. The CDR3: CASSLELGGYTF. CDR3 sequence (DNA): TGTGCCAGCAGCTTAGAATTGGGAGGCTACACCTTC. The full variable domain, in which reference TRBV7-2 and TRBJ1-2 provide the parts outside the CDR3, is GAGVSQSPSNKVTEKGKDVELRCDPISGHTALYWYRQSLGQGLEFLIYFQGNSAPDKSGLPSDRFSAERTGGSVSTLTIQRTQQEDSAVYLCASSLELGGYTFGSGTRLTVV.

The rearrangement joins TRBV5-1 to TRBJ1-1; D call uncertain. V was clipped by 4 bases and J by 5 bases, with 18 bases between them. The CDR3 contains 15 residues. CDR1 is SGHRS and CDR2 is YFSETQ in the germline V gene. The CDR3: CASSGDRVDSTEAFF. CDR3 nucleotides: TGCGCCAGCAGCGGAGATAGGGTAGATAGTACTGAAGCTTTCTTT.

The J gene is TRBJ1-5, the V gene TRBV7-2; TRBD1 is a possible D gene (5 bases). Trimming took 5 bases from V and 2 from J, leaving 10 bases between them. Germline V gene lookup returns CDR1 SGHTA and CDR2 FQGNSA. The CDR3 sequence is 14 residues long. This chain's CDR3 is CASSQGIGNQPQHF. The CDR3 DNA follows: TGTGCCAGCAGCCAGGGTATTGGCAATCAGCCCCAGCATTTT.

The J gene is TRBJ2-1, the V gene TRBV7-2; the D call may be TRBD1 or TRBD2 (5 bases each). Germline-derived CDR1 and CDR2 are SGHTA and FQGNSA. V gave up 3 bases and J gave up 2 bases, with 11 bases separating them. The length of the CDR3 is 15 residues. The CDR3 DNA reads as TGTGCCAGCAGCTTCCGGGACCGTGCCTACAATGAGCAGTTCTTC. This gives the protein CASSFRDRAYNEQFF.

The chain joins TRBV6-6 to TRBJ2-7; D perhaps matches TRBD2 (6 bases). Germline V CDR1 and CDR2: MNHNY, SVGAGI (reference sequence). The CDR3 is 14 residues long. V lost 4 bases to trimming and J lost 3 bases, with 13 bases between them. CDR3 in DNA: TGTGCCAGCAGTTCGGGACTCTACCTCTACGAGCAGTACTTC. Translating it yields CASSSGLYLYEQYF.

The rearrangement uses TRBV11-2 and TRBJ1-4, with 7 bases that match TRBD1. J lost 3 bases, V lost 4 bases, and 2 bases had no gene match. The CDR3 length is 14 residues. Germline assignment: CDR1 SGHAT and CDR2 FQNNGV. The CDR3 sequence: CASSSGQANEKLFF. In DNA, the CDR3 is TGTGCCAGCAGCTCCGGACAGGCTAATGAAAAACTGTTTTTT.

CDR3 bases: TGCGCCAGCAGTGAGGGGACAGACACAGATACGCAGTATTTT. It translates to CASSEGTDTDTQYF. V usage is TRBV10-1 and J usage is TRBJ2-3; TRBD1 aligns across 7 bases. V lost 2 bases and J lost 2; bases outside the gene matches: 1. This CDR3 is 14 amino acids long. Per the germline V gene, CDR1 is WNHNN and CDR2 is SYGVQD (reference sequence).

This sequence joins TRBV5-1 and TRBJ2-7; 7 bases line up with TRBD1. The CDR3 totals 14 residues. The junction had 6 bases not matched to a gene; V was cut back by 1 base and J by 5 bases. Per germline, CDR1 SGHRS and CDR2 YFSETQ. Here the CDR3 reads CASSLSTGVHEQYF. The CDR3 coding sequence is TGCGCCAGCAGCTTGTCTACAGGGGTCCACGAGCAGTACTTC.

The rearrangement links TRBV7-2 to TRBJ1-2; D remains unclear. Germline V gene lookup returns CDR1 SGHTA and CDR2 FQGNSA. CDR3 length equals 15 residues. Trimming left V 1 base short and J 1 base short, with 10 bases between. The CDR3 DNA is TGTGCCAGCAGCTTAGTAATCGGGAGTAACTATGGCTACACCTTC. Its translation: CASSLVIGSNYGYTF.

The rearrangement links TRBV12-5 to TRBJ1-1; a possible D gene is TRBD1 (6 bases). Trimming cost V 4 bases and J 3 bases, with 12 bases left between them. The CDR3 loop spans 14 amino acids. Per the germline V gene, CDR1 is LGHNT and CDR2 is FRNRAP. CDR3 sequence reads: CASGSGHGDTEAFF. Here the CDR3 DNA reads TGTGCTAGTGGTTCGGGACACGGCGACACTGAAGCTTTCTTT.

The V call is TRBV7-2, the J call TRBJ1-2, with D perhaps matching TRBD1 (5 bases). Germline lookup yields CDR1 SGHTA and CDR2 FQGNSA. The CDR3 runs to 16 residues. Trimming pared 5 bases from V and 6 bases from J, leaving 22 bases between. CDR3 residues: CASSPPPGTRLDGYTF. The DNA for the CDR3 is TGTGCCAGCAGCCCTCCCCCAGGGACCCGCCTCGATGGCTACACCTTC.

The V call is TRBV5-1, the J call TRBJ1-1; unclear D gene. Germline CDR1 is SGHRS and CDR2 is YFSETQ. Trimming took 0 bases from V and 1 from J, leaving 7 bases between them. CDR3 length equals 14 residues. CDR3 nucleotide sequence: TGCGCCAGCAGCTTGGGGGGATCGAACACTGAAGCTTTCTTT. The encoded protein is CASSLGGSNTEAFF.

The chain couples TRBV7-9 to TRBJ1-4; 8 bases fit TRBD1. The CDR3 consists of 14 residues. The V gene end was trimmed by 5 bases and the J gene end by 8 bases; junction bases not matched to a gene: 7. Germline values: CDR1 SEHNR, CDR2 FQNEAQ (reference sequence). CDR3 in DNA: TGTGCCAGCAGCAGGACAGGGCGTCGAGAAAAACTGTTTTTT. This sequence encodes CASSRTGRREKLFF. Full variable domain (rest looked up from reference TRBV7-9 and TRBJ1-4): DTGVSQNPRHKITKRGQNVTFRCDPISEHNRLYWYRQTLGQGPEFLTYFQNEAQLEKSRLLSDRFSAERPKGSFSTLEIQRTEQGDSAMYLCASSRTGRREKLFFGSGTQLSVL.

This rearrangement joins TRBV7-2 to TRBJ1-4; no definite D call. The CDR3 extends over 15 amino acids. V gave up 5 bases and J gave up 8 bases, with 18 bases separating them. From germline, CDR1 is SGHTA and CDR2 FQGNSA. CDR3 DNA sequence: TGTGCCAGCAGCCCTGGCGGTGGCGACGGGGAAAAACTGTTTTTT. This sequence encodes CASSPGGGDGEKLFF.

This clone was observed a few times. The chain recombines TRBV20-1 with TRBJ1-2, with 8 bases aligning to TRBD1. CDR1 and CDR2 (germline): DFQATT, SNEGSKA (reference sequence). The length of the CDR3 is 11 residues. The junction had 1 base not matched to a gene; V was cut back by 4 bases and J by 6 bases. This CDR3 reads CSATGGNGYTF. In nucleotides, the CDR3 is TGCAGTGCTACAGGGGGCAATGGCTACACCTTC.

In DNA form, the CDR3 reads TGTGCCAGCAGCAGGACTAGCGGGGAGACCCAGTACTTC. Translation gives CASSRTSGETQYF. The chain uses TRBV7-2 and TRBJ2-5; 11 bases are a match to TRBD2. Germline lookup yields CDR1 SGHTA and CDR2 FQGNSA. Trimming removed 5 bases from V and 5 bases from J; junction bases left unmatched: 1. The CDR3 length is 13 residues.

The rearrangement uses TRBV7-9 and TRBJ1-5; unclear D gene. Germline V gene data show CDR1 as SEHNR and CDR2 as FQNEAQ (reference sequence). This CDR3 comprises 13 residues. The V end was cut by 2 bases, the J end by 5 bases, with 7 bases between. CDR3 in amino acids: CASSLIGDQPQHF. The CDR3 DNA sequence: TGTGCCAGCAGCTTAATTGGGGATCAGCCCCAGCATTTT.

The chain joins TRBV5-1 to TRBJ2-2; D ambiguous. Germline V gives CDR1 SGHRS, CDR2 YFSETQ. With 4 bases removed from V and 2 bases from J, the gap between germline ends came to 12 bases. The CDR3 is 15 amino acids. CDR3 sequence reads: CASSVSGPNTGELFF. CDR3 DNA: TGCGCCAGCAGCGTTTCCGGGCCAAACACCGGGGAGCTGTTTTTT.

V and J are TRBV10-1 and TRBJ2-7; D is ambiguous. The CDR3 sequence is 13 residues long. CDR1 is WNHNN and CDR2 is SYGVQD in the germline V gene (reference sequence). V was trimmed by 4 bases and J by 4 bases, leaving 11 bases between them. The CDR3 DNA reads TGCGCCAGCAGTGCCCTTAGTTGGTACGAGCAGTACTTC. Its protein is CASSALSWYEQYF.